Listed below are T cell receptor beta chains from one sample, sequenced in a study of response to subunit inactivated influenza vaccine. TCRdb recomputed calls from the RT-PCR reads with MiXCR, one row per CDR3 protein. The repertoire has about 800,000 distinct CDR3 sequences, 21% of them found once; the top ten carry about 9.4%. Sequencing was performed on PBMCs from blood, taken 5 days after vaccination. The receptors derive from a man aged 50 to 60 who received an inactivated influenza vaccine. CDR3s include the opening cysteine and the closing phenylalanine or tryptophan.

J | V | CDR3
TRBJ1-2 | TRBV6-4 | CASSATGVGYGYTF
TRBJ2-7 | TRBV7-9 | CASSPSPGPRSYEQYF
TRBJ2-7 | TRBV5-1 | CASSLAPGQGEVQYF
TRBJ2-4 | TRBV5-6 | CASSSRDRAKNIQYF
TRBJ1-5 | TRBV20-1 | CSAVPARGNSNQPQHF
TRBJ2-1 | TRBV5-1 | CASSLDARSFGEQFF
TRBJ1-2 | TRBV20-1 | CSAQPGLRGYTF
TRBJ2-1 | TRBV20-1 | CSARNPQTGEQFF
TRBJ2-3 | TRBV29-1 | CSVEDPLVGQYTDTQYF
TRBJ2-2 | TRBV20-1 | CSARGLAGLYTGELFF
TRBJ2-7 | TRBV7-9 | CASSLGGRGVYEQYF
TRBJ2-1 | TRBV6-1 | CASSETGYPYNEQFF
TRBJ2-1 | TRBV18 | CASSPWGTSGNEQFF
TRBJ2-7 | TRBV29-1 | CSVHGLGTYEQYF
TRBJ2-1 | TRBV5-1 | CASSFSDPYNEQFF
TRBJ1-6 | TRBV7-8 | CASAGTYNSPLHF
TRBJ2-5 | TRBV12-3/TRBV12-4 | CASSHPGLGEETQYF
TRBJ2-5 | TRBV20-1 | CSAIKPGLAGPNQETRYF
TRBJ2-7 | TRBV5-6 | CASSQTNSYEQYF
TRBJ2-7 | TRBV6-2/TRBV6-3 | CASSYSISGHSYEQYF
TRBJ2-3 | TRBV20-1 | CSASQFRSGGTDTQYF
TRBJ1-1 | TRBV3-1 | CASSQFQGMNTEAFF
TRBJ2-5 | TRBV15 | CATSRGERGQETQYF
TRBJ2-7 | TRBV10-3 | CAISDRDRGPPEQYF
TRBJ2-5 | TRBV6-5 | CASSYVGQGIQETQYF
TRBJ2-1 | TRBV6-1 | CASSPLGTGGPEQFF
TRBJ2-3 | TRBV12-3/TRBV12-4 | CASSLQGGSSDTQYF
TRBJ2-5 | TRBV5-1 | CASSQGTAETQYF
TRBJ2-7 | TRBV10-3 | CAIRSDRQFGEQYF
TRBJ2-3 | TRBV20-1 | CSATTSTDTQYF
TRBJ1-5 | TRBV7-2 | CASSLDGSYQPQHF
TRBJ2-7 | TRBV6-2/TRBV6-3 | CASSKAPTSGRSYEQYF
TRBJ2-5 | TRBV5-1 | CASSLTWETQYF
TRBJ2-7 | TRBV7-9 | CASSFNYEQYF
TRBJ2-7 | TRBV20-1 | CSARSPGGYEQYF
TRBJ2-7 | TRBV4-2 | CASSQEPDSTYEQYF
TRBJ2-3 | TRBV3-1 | CASSSRTTDTDTQYF
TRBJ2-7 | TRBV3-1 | CASSPGGALSYEQYF
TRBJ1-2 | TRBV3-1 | CASTTSGTGKINGYTF
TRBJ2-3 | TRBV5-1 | CASSLAAGISTDTQYF